This TCR beta chain was recovered during a study of identical twins. Whole-study findings and limits: Weaker excess sharing between twins was seen in beta out-of-frame sequences.

TCRdb reanalysed the 5' RACE reads using MiXCR and keeps one entry per CDR3 protein. The table has some 590,000 distinct CDR3 sequences, approximately 10% seen once. Looked up from germline, CDR1 is MNHEY and CDR2 is SMNVEV (reference sequence). Trimming removed 3 bases at V and 6 bases at J, with 12 bases between. The CDR3 loop spans 14 amino acids. This clonotype was found a few times. No antigen is known for it. This sample also appeared in a second study, on yellow fever vaccine responses in identical twins.

The sequence came from a woman between 18 and 29 years old in good health. Sequences were obtained from PBMCs. The genes are TRBV27 and TRBJ1-5; maybe TRBD1 (5 bases). The CDR3 DNA reads as TGTGCCAGCAGTTTGACGGGACCCGGTCAGCCCCAGCATTTT. Protein: CASSLTGPGQPQHF.